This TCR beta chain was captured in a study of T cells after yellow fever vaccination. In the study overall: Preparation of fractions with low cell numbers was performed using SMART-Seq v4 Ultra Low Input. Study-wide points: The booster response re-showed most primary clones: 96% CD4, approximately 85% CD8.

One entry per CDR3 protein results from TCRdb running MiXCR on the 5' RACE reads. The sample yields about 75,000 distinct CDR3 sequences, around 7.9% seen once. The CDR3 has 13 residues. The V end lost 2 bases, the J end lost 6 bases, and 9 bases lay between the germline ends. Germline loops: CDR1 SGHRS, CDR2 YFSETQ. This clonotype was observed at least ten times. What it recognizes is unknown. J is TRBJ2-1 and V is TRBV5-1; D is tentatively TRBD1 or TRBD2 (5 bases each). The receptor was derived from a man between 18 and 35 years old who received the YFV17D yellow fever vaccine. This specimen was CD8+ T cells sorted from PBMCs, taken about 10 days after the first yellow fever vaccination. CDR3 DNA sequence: TGCGCCAGCAGCTTCGGGGACCTCAATGAGCAGTTCTTC. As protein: CASSFGDLNEQFF.